The 18 T cell receptor beta chains given below trace back to one sample, sequenced in a study of blood T cell repertoires in COVID-19. The data were produced by immunoSEQ multiplex PCR, yet TCRdb's version contains in-frame clones alone and is incomplete. Of approximately 50,000 clones in the sample, 91% were seen once. The sequenced sample consisted of peripheral blood. Receptor source: a man aged 50 to 59 with active COVID-19.

This sequence joins TRBV28 and TRBJ1-1; D is ambiguous. Trimming took 2 bases from V and 11 from J, leaving 18 bases between them. The germline V gene has CDR1 MDHEN and CDR2 SYDVKM. This CDR3 is built from 14 residues. CDR3 sequence reads: CASSLAKRGGFAFF. The CDR3 region has the DNA TGTGCCAGCAGTTTAGCTAAGCGGGGTGGTTTTGCTTTCTTT.

This sequence joins TRBV19 and TRBJ1-1; 7 bases map to TRBD1. Germline CDR1 and CDR2: LNHDA and SQIVND (reference sequence). The CDR3 length is 14 residues. Trimming cost V 9 bases and J 1 base; bases outside gene matches: 8. Here the CDR3 DNA reads TGTGCCAGCCTCGGGACAGAGCGGAACACTGAAGCTTTCTTT. Protein product: CASLGTERNTEAFF.

This chain joins TRBV27 and TRBJ2-7, with 9 bases that match TRBD2. The CDR3 consists of 15 residues. V was pared by 3 bases and J by 5 bases, with 8 bases of the junction left unmatched. Germline loops: CDR1 MNHEY, CDR2 SMNVEV (reference sequence). CDR3: CASSLVSGGRNEQYF. In DNA form, the CDR3 reads TGTGCCAGCAGTTTGGTTAGCGGGGGTAGGAACGAGCAGTACTTC.

V and J are TRBV6-5 and TRBJ2-7, with a possible D match to TRBD1 (6 bases). V was clipped by 0 bases and J by 3 bases, with 12 bases between them. The CDR3 has 15 amino acids. Germline assignment: CDR1 MNHEY and CDR2 SVGAGI. The CDR3 loop is CASSYSRGMFYEQYF. CDR3 nucleotide sequence: TGTGCCAGCAGTTACTCTAGGGGGATGTTCTACGAGCAGTACTTC.

The CDR3 nucleotides are TGTGCCAGCAGCCCCGGGTCCGTAGCTAACTATGGCTACACCTTC. The encoded protein is CASSPGSVANYGYTF. The V call is TRBV5-4, the J call TRBJ1-2; no clear D. The CDR3 sequence is 15 residues long. Germline CDR1 is SGHNT and CDR2 is YYREEE (reference sequence). With 4 bases removed from V and 0 bases from J, the gap between germline ends came to 13 bases.

The rearrangement joins TRBV7-9 to TRBJ2-5, with D tentatively TRBD1 (6 bases). Germline V lookup: CDR1 SEHNR, CDR2 FQNEAQ (reference sequence). Trimming took off 5 bases at V and 0 bases at J, with 13 bases between the two ends. There are 15 residues in the CDR3. The CDR3 DNA is TGTGCCAGCAGCCGGCGCCGGGACAACCAAGAGACCCAGTACTTC. Translating gives CASSRRRDNQETQYF.

The table lists this clone with a count of one. The chain recombines TRBV5-4 with TRBJ2-7, with TRBD1 identical over 7 bases. The CDR3 extends over 13 amino acids. The germline gives CDR1 SGHNT, CDR2 YYREEE (reference sequence). V trimming: 1 base; J trimming: 2 bases; junction bases outside the gene matches: 0. The CDR3 is CASSLQGAYEQYF. The CDR3 bases are TGTGCCAGCAGCTTGCAGGGGGCCTACGAGCAGTACTTC.

This chain joins TRBV3-1 (or the pseudogene TRBV3-2) and TRBJ2-7, with 7 positions matching TRBD1. The CDR3 runs 16 residues. In germline, CDR1 is LGHDT, CDR2 YNNKEL (reference sequence). V shed 0 bases, J shed 0 bases, and the junction held 5 bases outside the gene matches. The CDR3 region has the DNA TGTGCCAGCAGCCAAGATATCGGGACAGCCTCCTACGAGCAGTACTTC. Translated: CASSQDIGTASYEQYF.

This chain links TRBV7-2 with TRBJ1-1; D may be TRBD1 (6 bases). V dropped 7 bases and J dropped 4 bases, with 16 bases sitting between them. Germline V CDR1 and CDR2: SGHTA, FQGNSA. There are 14 residues in the CDR3. CDR3 region: CASNTGLMGTEAFF. For the CDR3, the DNA is TGTGCCAGCAACACAGGGTTGATGGGCACTGAAGCTTTCTTT.

V usage is TRBV12-5 and J usage is TRBJ2-7, with TRBD1 matching 10 bases. The length of the CDR3 is 15 residues. Germline lookup yields CDR1 LGHNT and CDR2 FRNRAP. With 4 bases clipped from V and 0 bases from J, the junction kept 3 bases outside the gene matches. This CDR3 reads CASGSGQGVSYEQYF. The CDR3 bases are TGTGCTAGTGGTTCCGGACAGGGGGTCTCCTACGAGCAGTACTTC.

The chain uses TRBV7-2 and TRBJ1-2; D may be TRBD1 (6 bases). Germline CDR1 is SGHTA and CDR2 is FQGNSA. Trimming cost V 5 bases and J 6 bases, with 16 bases left between them. The CDR3 is 14 amino acids. The CDR3 nucleotides are TGTGCCAGCAGCAAAGGCTGGGGGCGGGATGGCTACACCTTC. This sequence encodes CASSKGWGRDGYTF.

This clone has a single count. The chain joins TRBV3-1 (or the pseudogene TRBV3-2) to TRBJ1-6; a possible D gene is TRBD1 (6 bases). The CDR3 is made up of 15 amino acids. In germline, CDR1 is LGHDT, CDR2 YNNKEL (reference sequence). Trimming pared 1 base from V and 8 bases from J, leaving 12 bases between. CDR3 protein: CASSQVQGVDSPLHF. CDR3 bases: TGTGCCAGCAGCCAAGTACAGGGAGTCGATTCACCCCTCCACTTT.

The chain uses TRBV6-2 or TRBV6-3 and TRBJ2-3, with 9 bases that match TRBD1. Germline values: CDR1 MNHEY, CDR2 SVGEGT. The CDR3 sequence is 16 residues long. With 5 bases clipped from V and 4 bases from J, the junction kept 10 bases outside the gene matches. The CDR3 is CASSNPGQGRADTQYF. The CDR3 nucleotides read TGTGCCAGCAGTAACCCGGGACAGGGTCGCGCAGATACGCAGTATTTT.

This chain links TRBV11-2 with TRBJ1-1, with D tentatively TRBD1 (6 bases). The CDR3 is made up of 13 amino acids. With 5 bases removed from V and 3 bases from J, the gap between germline ends came to 10 bases. The germline gives CDR1 SGHAT, CDR2 FQNNGV. The chain's CDR3 is CASSPNRDTEAFF. The CDR3 bases are TGTGCCAGCAGCCCCAACAGGGACACTGAAGCTTTCTTT.

The genes are TRBV5-1 and TRBJ2-3; 7 nucleotides match TRBD2. The CDR3 has 15 amino acids. V was pared by 1 base and J by 2 bases, with 4 bases of the junction left unmatched. Germline CDR1 SGHRS, CDR2 YFSETQ. CDR3 bases: TGCGCCAGCAGCTTGTCAGCGGGGTTCACAGATACGCAGTATTTT. Translating gives CASSLSAGFTDTQYF. The entire variable domain, with the rest obtained from reference TRBV5-1 and TRBJ2-3, is as follows: KAGVTQTPRYLIKTRGQQVTLSCSPISGHRSVSWYQQTPGQGLQFLFEYFSETQRNKGNFPGRFSGRQFSNSRSEMNVSTLELGDSALYLCASSLSAGFTDTQYFGPGTRLTVL.

The V call is TRBV18, the J call TRBJ2-1, with D tentatively TRBD2 (5 bases). The CDR3 totals 12 residues. Per the germline V gene, CDR1 is KGHSH and CDR2 is LQKENI. V lost 0 bases, J lost 9 bases, and 6 bases lay in between. CDR3: CASSPPRGEQFF. Written as DNA, the CDR3 is TGTGCCAGCTCACCACCACGGGGTGAGCAGTTCTTC. Combining the CDR3 with reference TRBV18 and TRBJ2-1 gives the whole variable domain NAGVMQNPRHLVRRRGQEARLRCSPMKGHSHVYWYRQLPEEGLKFMVYLQKENIIDESGMPKERFSAEFPKEGPSILRIQQVVRGDSAAYFCASSPPRGEQFFGPGTRLTVL.

The rearrangement joins TRBV11-3 to TRBJ2-3; D perhaps matches TRBD1 (5 bases). V lost 5 bases, J lost 4 bases, and 16 bases lay in between. This CDR3 has 15 residues. Per the germline V gene, CDR1 is SGHNT and CDR2 is YENEEA. Here the CDR3 reads CASSATQGLADTQYF. The CDR3 DNA is TGTGCCAGCAGCGCGACCCAGGGATTGGCAGATACGCAGTATTTT.

V usage is TRBV14 and J usage is TRBJ2-7; 7 nucleotides agree with TRBD2. Germline V CDR1 and CDR2: SGHDN, FVKESK. The CDR3 is 17 residues long. V lost 0 bases and J lost 3; bases outside the gene matches: 11. CDR3 nucleotides: TGTGCCAGCAGCCAAGATGTGGGGAGGGGCAACTACTACGAGCAGTACTTC. Translated: CASSQDVGRGNYYEQYF.